Here is one TCR beta chain with its context. This sample is drawn from a study of blood T cell repertoires in COVID-19. As for the study in general: The samples span acute and convalescent COVID-19 from the United States, Italy and Spain. Nucleic acid was either cDNA or gDNA, and it came from T cells, B-cell-depleted T cells, or PBMCs.

The method was immunoSEQ multiplex PCR; TCRdb's version includes in-frame clones alone and lacks a portion of them. The sample includes 310,000 or so clones, 89% of them seen just once. This CDR3 spans 15 amino acids. Germline CDR1 LNHDA, CDR2 SQIVND (reference sequence). Trimming removed 4 bases at V and 0 bases at J, with 10 bases between. The rearrangement links TRBV19 to TRBJ2-1, with a weak D call TRBD2 (5 bases). The source is a man aged 18 to 29 who had recovered from COVID-19. Source material: peripheral blood. CDR3 protein: CASSTDLSSYNEQFF. Here the CDR3 DNA reads TGTGCCAGTAGTACGGACTTGAGCTCCTACAATGAGCAGTTCTTC.